The T cell receptor (beta chain) under discussion was sequenced for a study of OX40 agonist ivuxolimab in advanced cancers. Study in general: Partial responses were achieved by three patients, one with hepatocellular carcinoma and two with cutaneous melanoma.

Broader study findings: Low normalized T-cell clonal expansion also characterized some of the nonresponders. Antigen targets of the expanded peripheral T cells went undetermined. By week 6 at 0.1 to 3.0 mg/kg, blood CD4+ and CD8+ T cells had expanded clonally.

TCRdb's table, derived via immunoSEQ multiplex PCR, lists solely in-frame clones and lacks some. The data show about 23,000 clones, approximately 81% seen once. CDR1 and CDR2 (germline): LNHDA, SQIVND (reference sequence). The CDR3 contains 14 residues. The ends lost 4 bases at V and 3 bases at J; junction bases unmatched: 2. Concerning this clone: Its antigen is as yet unknown.

This TCR was recovered from an adult with an advanced solid tumor such as melanoma, head and neck, liver or kidney cancer. The chain is built from TRBV19 and TRBJ2-7; TRBD1 aligns across 11 bases. The sample was CD4+ or CD8+ T cells sorted from blood, taken in a trial of the OX40 agonist ivuxolimab. CDR3 loop: CASSTGTGGYEQYF. The CDR3 DNA is TGTGCCAGTAGTACCGGGACAGGGGGCTACGAGCAGTACTTC. The variable domain in full, completed from reference TRBV19 and TRBJ2-7, reads DGGITQSPKYLFRKEGQNVTLSCEQNLNHDAMYWYRQDPGQGLRLIYYSQIVNDFQKGDIAEGYSVSREKKESFPLTVTSAQKNPTAFYLCASSTGTGGYEQYFGPGTRLTVT.